This TCR beta chain was recovered during a study of blood T cells in healthy people across ages. PCR was performed a second time for about 7 to 12 cycles using a sample-barcoded 5' primer and a J-beta primer mix. In TCRdb, the 5' RACE reads were re-called with MiXCR into one record per CDR3 protein. The table includes around 990,000 distinct CDR3 sequences, around 25% detected once. The germline gives CDR1 MNHEY, CDR2 SVGEGT. The length of the CDR3 is 13 residues. Deletions cut 9 bases from V and 6 bases from J, with 17 bases between. Notes on this clonotype: Its specificity is unknown.

Whole-study findings and limits: Those diversity estimates obtained from one million T cells were thought to be underestimates.

These data also formed part of another study, on T cells of mothers and their children.

This clonotype was obtained from a girl under 10 years old in good health. Sequencing was carried out using blood. V gene TRBV6-2 or TRBV6-3 combines with J gene TRBJ2-5; no clear D. This CDR3 is CARSLSALKTQYF. DNA of the CDR3: TGTGCCAGATCGTTGAGCGCGTTGAAGACCCAGTACTTC.